Detailed here is one TCR beta chain. One Seattle source followed patients from active infection through their disease course. The data are from a study of blood T cell repertoires in COVID-19. Looking at the study overall: Samples representing acute and convalescent COVID-19 were sourced from the United States, Italy and Spain.

The V and J ends lost 0 bases and 7 bases, in that order; junction bases with no gene match: 8. The CDR3 is 15 amino acids. Germline CDR1 LGHNA, CDR2 YNFKEQ. The method was immunoSEQ multiplex PCR; TCRdb's version includes in-frame clones alone and lacks a portion of them. Of over 150,000 clones detected, approximately 86% appear once; the ten largest clones hold approximately 7%. The rearrangement uses TRBV4-2 and TRBJ1-2; 7 positions match TRBD1. Sequenced input: peripheral blood. The receptor comes from a man older than 75 with COVID-19, enrolled during active disease. The CDR3 region is CASSQERRQGGGYTF. The CDR3 DNA reads as TGTGCCAGCAGCCAAGAAAGGCGACAGGGCGGTGGCTACACCTTC.